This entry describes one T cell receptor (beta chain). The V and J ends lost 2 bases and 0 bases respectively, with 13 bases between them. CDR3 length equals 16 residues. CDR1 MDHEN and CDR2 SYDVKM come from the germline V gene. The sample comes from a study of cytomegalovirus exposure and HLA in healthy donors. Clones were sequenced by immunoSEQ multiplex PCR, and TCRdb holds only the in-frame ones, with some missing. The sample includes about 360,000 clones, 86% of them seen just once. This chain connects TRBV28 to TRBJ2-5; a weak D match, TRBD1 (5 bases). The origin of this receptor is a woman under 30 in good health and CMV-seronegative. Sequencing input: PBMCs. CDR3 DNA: TGTGCCAGCAGTTTAAGAGGTGGCAGGGACCAAGAGACCCAGTACTTC. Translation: CASSLRGGRDQETQYF.